This is a list of T cell receptor beta chains from one sample in a study of blood T cells in healthy people across ages. TCRdb called the 5' RACE reads again in MiXCR, with one record for every CDR3 protein. The sample yields about 760,000 distinct CDR3 sequences, approximately 25% seen once. This sample also belongs to another study, concerning T cells of mothers and their children.

Sequenced sample: blood. These receptors originate from a boy aged 5-17 years in good health. Each CDR3 is given with its conserved first and last residue. Fields, in order: J gene, V gene, D gene, clone size, CDR3 DNA, CDR3 protein. The D gene is left open where the match is weak. Size tells how often a clone was seen (once, few, many) or the class of an expanded clone, and some rows leave it out.

>TRBJ2-7|TRBV12-3/TRBV12-4|TRBD1|few
TGTGCCAGCAGTCGGGGACAGATATCTACGAAGGAGTACTTC
CASSRGQISTKEYF
>TRBJ2-1|TRBV14|-|few
TGTGCCAGCAGCCAGTTAAGGCAAAAAGGGGGGATTTTCTACAATGAGCAGTTCTTC
CASSQLRQKGGIFYNEQFF
>TRBJ1-5|TRBV9|-|-
TGTGCCAGCAGCGTAGGGTCCCCCGGTCAGCCCCAGCATTTT
CASSVGSPGQPQHF
>TRBJ2-7|TRBV4-2|TRBD2|few
TGTGCCAGCAGCCAATTCCTAGCTGCTAGCGGGAACGAGCAGTACTTC
CASSQFLAASGNEQYF
>TRBJ2-7|TRBV7-2|TRBD2|-
TGTGCCAGCAGCCGTCTAGCGGGAGCTCTCGAGCAGTACTTC
CASSRLAGALEQYF
>TRBJ2-7|TRBV6-1|TRBD1|-
TGTGCCAGCAGTAGTAGATCCGGGACAGGGATGTACGAGCAGTACTTC
CASSSRSGTGMYEQYF
>TRBJ2-7|TRBV5-1|TRBD1|-
TGCGCCAGCAGCTTGGCCGGGACAGCCGCATACGAGCAGTACTTC
CASSLAGTAAYEQYF
>TRBJ2-5|TRBV12-5|-|few
TGTGCTAGTGGTTTAATCCCCGGTGGGACGGAGACCCAGTACTTC
CASGLIPGGTETQYF
>TRBJ2-3|TRBV24-1|TRBD2|-
TGTGCCACCAGTGAACCCCCACTAGCGGGGGGGCCTCGACGCACAGATACGCAGTATTTT
CATSEPPLAGGPRRTDTQYF
>TRBJ2-1|TRBV7-2|TRBD2|few
TGTGCCAGCAGCTACTCCGGGACTACGGGAGAGCAGTTCTTC
CASSYSGTTGEQFF
>TRBJ2-7|TRBV4-1|-|-
TGCGCCAGCAGCCCGAGGGGCGGGGTCTACGAGCAGTACTTC
CASSPRGGVYEQYF
>TRBJ2-6|TRBV27|-|few
TGTGCCAGCAGTTTCCATCAACAGAGCTCTGGGGCCAACGTCCTGACTTTC
CASSFHQQSSGANVLTF
>TRBJ1-2|TRBV7-2|-|-
TGTGCCAGCAGCTTATTAGGGAATCGCCGCTACACCTTC
CASSLLGNRRYTF
>TRBJ2-5|TRBV29-1|-|few
TGCAGCGTGGCAGTGACCGATCTCGGGGAGACCCAGTACTTC
CSVAVTDLGETQYF
>TRBJ2-5|TRBV7-2|-|-
TGTGCCAGCAGACAGGGGGGGGTTCGAGAGACCCAGTACTTC
CASRQGGVRETQYF
>TRBJ2-7|TRBV28|-|few
TGTGCCAGCAGCAGGGTTTGGGACTCCTACGAGCAGTACTTC
CASSRVWDSYEQYF
>TRBJ1-2|TRBV12-3/TRBV12-4|-|-
TGTGCCAGCAGTTTACCAGGGATCTGGGGCTACACCTTC
CASSLPGIWGYTF
>TRBJ2-5|TRBV9|-|-
TGTGCCAGCAGCGTAGCTACCGGGGGCCTTATGTACCAAGAGACCCAGTACTTC
CASSVATGGLMYQETQYF
>TRBJ1-1|TRBV6-5|-|-
TGTGCCAGCAGCCAAGGGGGTTGGACTGACGCTTTCTTT
CASSQGGWTDAFF
>TRBJ1-1|TRBV11-2|-|-
TGTGCCAGCAGCTTAGATCAGGGGTCGAACACTGAAGCTTTCTTT
CASSLDQGSNTEAFF
>TRBJ1-4|TRBV5-1|-|-
TGCGCCAGCAGCTTGGTCCTAGGGACGACTAATGAAAAACTGTTTTTT
CASSLVLGTTNEKLFF
>TRBJ2-7|TRBV15|-|few
TGTGCCACCAGGCGGACAGTCGGCTACGAGCAGTACTTC
CATRRTVGYEQYF
>TRBJ2-3|TRBV11-2|TRBD2|-
TGTGTCAGCAGCTTAGTAGCGGGAGTCGCAGATACGCAGTATTTT
CVSSLVAGVADTQYF
>TRBJ2-5|TRBV12-3/TRBV12-4|TRBD2|many
TGTGCCAGCAGCCCGAGCGGGAGTGGGCAAGAGACCCAGTACTTC
CASSPSGSGQETQYF
>TRBJ2-5|TRBV20-1|TRBD2|-
TGCAGTGCTAGTGGCGGGAGTATTTTAGAGACCCAGTACTTC
CSASGGSILETQYF
>TRBJ1-1|TRBV12-3/TRBV12-4|-|few
TGTGCCAGCAGTCCAGGTGCCGTCGCTGAAGCTTTCTTT
CASSPGAVAEAFF
>TRBJ2-7|TRBV6-2/TRBV6-3|-|few
TGTGCCAGCAGTTACTCGACTACCTACGAGCAGTACTTC
CASSYSTTYEQYF
>TRBJ2-7|TRBV10-3|TRBD2|-
TGTGCCATCAGTGAGTCTGGCGTTAGCGGGAGACGAAGCGAGCAGTACTTC
CAISESGVSGRRSEQYF
>TRBJ2-5|TRBV2|-|-
TGTGCCAGCAGGGCGGGTAACCCGGAGACCCAGTACTTC
CASRAGNPETQYF
>TRBJ1-1|TRBV29-1|-|few
TGCAGCGTTGAAGATGTGGGTGCCCTGAAAGCTTTCTTT
CSVEDVGALKAFF
>TRBJ2-5|TRBV28|TRBD2|few
TGTGCCAGCAGTGATCCGGGACTAGCGGGGGAGACCCAGTACTTC
CASSDPGLAGETQYF
>TRBJ2-1|TRBV7-6|TRBD2|few
TGTGCCAGCACCCTGCTGATTAGCGGGAGGGTACAGAATGAGCAGTTCTTC
CASTLLISGRVQNEQFF
>TRBJ2-7|TRBV11-2|TRBD2|few
TGTGCCAGCAGCGTATTTTTAGCGGGAGGGCCCTCATTC
CASSVFLAGGPSF
>TRBJ2-2|TRBV6-2/TRBV6-3|-|few
TGTGCCAGCAGTATCAGCGATTCGGTATTCGCGAACACCGGGGAGCTGTTCTTT
CASSISDSVFANTGELFF
>TRBJ1-4|TRBV12-3/TRBV12-4|TRBD1|once
TGTGCCAGCACCAGGGGGACAGACGTTGAAAAACTGTTTTTT
CASTRGTDVEKLFF
>TRBJ2-7|TRBV12-3/TRBV12-4|-|-
TGTGCCACTCACTCGGGGGACTCCTACGAGCAGTACTTC
CATHSGDSYEQYF
>TRBJ1-6|TRBV7-2|-|-
TGTGCCAGCAGCCCACAGCTGATTTCACCCCTCCACTTT
CASSPQLISPLHF
>TRBJ1-2|TRBV9|-|few
TGTGCCAGCAGCGTAGGTAAAGACTTTTATGGCTACACCTTC
CASSVGKDFYGYTF
>TRBJ2-5|TRBV29-1|-|few
TGCAGCGTTCTTTTAGAGGAGACCCAGTACTTC
CSVLLEETQYF
>TRBJ1-1|TRBV5-1|-|-
TGCGCCAGCAGCTTGGAGGCAGGGAGGAGCACTGAAGCTTTCTTT
CASSLEAGRSTEAFF
>TRBJ2-7|TRBV7-9|-|-
TGTGCCAGCAGTGTCGGACCCTACGAGCAGTACTTC
CASSVGPYEQYF